A single TCR beta chain is shown here with its context. Its antigen is not identified. The method was immunoSEQ multiplex PCR; TCRdb's version includes in-frame clones alone and lacks a portion of them. The table includes approximately 22,000 clones, roughly 90% detected once. The sample belongs to a study of T cells after posttransplantation cyclophosphamide. A marrow graft followed busulfan-fludarabine conditioning, with cyclophosphamide on days +3 and +4. Study-wide results and caveats: Recipient CMV seropositivity and CMV reactivation strongly tracked TRB clonality. Tissue-infiltrating T cells from skin or gut overlapped little with blood T cells.

The CDR3 length is 16 residues. Trimming left V 5 bases short and J 2 bases short, with 18 bases between. CDR1 and CDR2 (germline): MNHEY, SMNVEV (reference sequence). Source: PBMCs, taken after allogeneic stem cell transplant with posttransplant cyclophosphamide. This clonotype was sampled from a female patient under 45 who received an allogeneic stem cell transplant from an unrelated donor, was CMV-positive, and had no GVHD. The T cells may come from the graft donor. V usage is TRBV27 and J usage is TRBJ1-2; maybe TRBD1 (6 bases). The CDR3 nucleotides read TGTGCCAGCAGTCTCTCGGTGGGACACTCCAACTATGGCTACACCTTC. It translates to CASSLSVGHSNYGYTF.